This T cell receptor (beta chain) derives from a study of blood T cell repertoires in COVID-19. Produced via immunoSEQ multiplex PCR; TCRdb's table is partial and in-frame only. The sample contains about 220,000 clones, around 80% of which appear only once. V shed 7 bases, J shed 8 bases, and the junction held 3 bases outside the gene matches. This CDR3 contains 13 residues. Germline assignment: CDR1 MDHEN and CDR2 SYDVKM. The gene calls are TRBV28 and TRBJ1-4; 11 bases map to TRBD1. Sequencing input: peripheral blood. The clonotype originates from a woman in her sixties or seventies with acute or convalescent COVID-19. The CDR3: CASKGQGGEKLFF. CDR3 DNA: TGTGCCAGCAAGGGACAGGGGGGCGAAAAACTGTTTTTT.